This T cell receptor (beta chain) was identified in a study of blood T cell repertoires in COVID-19. Across the study: From T cells, B-cell-depleted T cells, or PBMCs came the material, which was cDNA or gDNA.

Sequenced by immunoSEQ multiplex PCR; TCRdb stores in-frame clones only, minus some. The table includes 60,000 to 70,000 clones, about 86% detected once. The length of the CDR3 is 11 residues. CDR1 LNHDA and CDR2 SQIVND come from the germline V gene (reference sequence). Trimming took off 5 bases at V and 9 bases at J, with 8 bases between the two ends. The specimen was peripheral blood. This chain connects TRBV19 to TRBJ1-5; no clear D. The clonotype was recovered from a woman aged 55-70 years with acute or convalescent COVID-19. The chain's CDR3 is CASSQHGPQHF. DNA of the CDR3: TGTGCCAGTAGTCAACATGGGCCCCAGCATTTT.